The clone carrying this TCR gamma chain is deemed large. Its antigen is currently unknown. The receptor sequences were amplified from genomic DNA of peripheral blood mononuclear cells. The V and J ends lost 0 bases and 7 bases, in that order; junction bases with no gene match: 6. Germline-derived CDR1 and CDR2 are GITISATS and ISYDGTV (reference sequence). The CDR3 is made up of 17 amino acids. TCRdb reran clone calling via CATT on the multiplex PCR reads. The data hold several hundred gamma-chain clones, with more than 20% observed a single time. The sample belongs to a study of gamma delta lymphoproliferative disorders and STAT genes. Study-level information: The EuroClonality-NGS protocol was used to prepare delta libraries.

Study conclusions and caveats: Leukemic cells skewed toward terminal effectors, unlike likely varied control T cells.

The rearrangement joins TRGV9 to TRGJP. The J gene, not given by TCRdb, was assigned here from a germline match of the nucleotide sequence. The sample comprised blood. This clonotype originated in a human donor in good health. CDR3 in amino acids: CALWEVQGELGKKIKVF. CDR3 sequence (DNA): TGTGCCTTGTGGGAGGTGCAGGGTGAGTTGGGCAAAAAAATCAAGGTATTT.